This T cell receptor beta chain was obtained from a study of technical replicates of blood from several donors. The table came from immunoSEQ multiplex PCR; TCRdb's copy has only in-frame clones and leaves some out. The repertoire has about 68,000 clones, roughly 97% of them found once; the top ten carry roughly 0.25%. This clone was observed once. The CDR3 length is 14 residues. The germline V gene encodes CDR1 SGHNT and CDR2 YYREEE (reference sequence). The V end lost 2 bases, the J end lost 8 bases, and 16 bases lay between the germline ends. The sample consisted of T cells isolated from PBMCs. This rearrangement joins TRBV5-4 to TRBJ1-1, with D tentatively TRBD1 (5 bases). The sequence was obtained from a human donor in good health. CDR3 nucleotides: TGTGCCAGCAGCTTCTGGGGGGTAAGCGCCGAAGCTTTCTTT. Protein sequence: CASSFWGVSAEAFF.